A selection of T cell receptor beta chains follows, all from one sample in a study of shared T cell receptors in the human thymus. Using immunoSEQ multiplex PCR, the repertoire was profiled, and TCRdb retains in-frame clones only, with some absent. The data hold some 700,000 clones, with roughly 85% observed a single time. In addition, the sample was reused for a study of human thymus T cells.

The sample comprised thymocytes. Every receptor here comes from a girl under two years old with a congenital heart defect. Each CDR3 is given with its conserved first and last residue. Each record gives: D gene, J gene, clone size, V gene, CDR3 DNA, CDR3 protein. D genes are given only for firm matches. Rows may omit the clone size; those that give it use once, few, many or a size class.

TRBD1 TRBJ1-2 - TRBV29-1 TGCAGCGTTTCCGTGTTTCCGGGACAGGGATCGATGAATGGCTACACCTTC CSVSVFPGQGSMNGYTF
TRBD1 TRBJ1-2 - TRBV5-6 TGTGCCAGCAGCCGCAGGACAGGTCACCCCGCCTCCTATGGCTACACCTTC CASSRRTGHPASYGYTF
- TRBJ1-1 - TRBV6-1 TGTGCCAGCAGGCACCCGTCGAGATTGAGACATGAAGCTTTCTTT CASRHPSRLRHEAFF
TRBD2 TRBJ2-3 - TRBV6-1 TGTGCCAGCAGTGAAGCTGAGACAGGGGCTCCACTAGCGGGGAATACAGATACGCAGTATTTT CASSEAETGAPLAGNTDTQYF
- TRBJ2-7 - TRBV28 TGTGCCAGCAGTTTAGGAGGGCGTATTTTGTGCGAGCAGTACTTC CASSLGGRILCEQYF
TRBD1 TRBJ1-2 - TRBV7-4 TGTGCCAGCAGCTTAGTCCCAGGGGGCAAGGACTATGGCTACACCTTC CASSLVPGGKDYGYTF
TRBD2 TRBJ2-7 - TRBV7-6 TGTGCCAGCAGCCCACGGACGCCTAGCGGGGACTACGAGCAGTACTTC CASSPRTPSGDYEQYF
- TRBJ2-3 - TRBV12-5 TGTGCTAGTGGTTCGACAAATGTTTCAACTTCACGCACAGATACGCAGTATTTT CASGSTNVSTSRTDTQYF
- TRBJ1-1 - TRBV6-1 TGTGCCAGCAGTGAGGGCGACATGAACACTGAAGCTTTCTTT CASSEGDMNTEAFF
TRBD1 TRBJ1-2 - TRBV30 TGTGCCTGGAGTGTAGGGGGCAGCGGCTACACCTTC CAWSVGGSGYTF
- TRBJ1-5 - TRBV6-9 TGTGCCAGCCGACAGTCATCAAATCAGCCCCAGCATTTT CASRQSSNQPQHF
TRBD1 TRBJ1-5 - TRBV27 TGTGCCAGCAGCTCAACAGGGGGGAGCAATCAGCCCCAGCATTTT CASSSTGGSNQPQHF
- TRBJ1-2 - TRBV10-3 TGTGCCATCAGTCCAGGTCTTGGTCAGGACTATGGCTACACCTTC CAISPGLGQDYGYTF
- TRBJ1-2 - TRBV5-1 TGCGCCAGCAGCCGCGGGGTAGACACTTATGGCTACACCTTC CASSRGVDTYGYTF
- TRBJ1-1 - TRBV25-1 TGTGCCAGCAGTGAATTTCGGGCACAGGTCGACACTGAAGCTTTCTTT CASSEFRAQVDTEAFF
- TRBJ1-2 - TRBV6-1 TGTGCCAGCAGTGAAGCGGGCCTCGACAGGCTGGATGGCTACACCTTC CASSEAGLDRLDGYTF
TRBD1 TRBJ1-1 - TRBV13 TGTGCCAGCAGCCCTCACAGGGGGCGGGTGAACACTGAAGCTTTCTTT CASSPHRGRVNTEAFF
TRBD2 TRBJ2-7 - TRBV10-3 TGTGCCACCACCACCGGGACTAGGGGCTACGAGCAGTACTTC CATTTGTRGYEQYF
- TRBJ1-2 - TRBV7-2 TGTGCCAGCAGCTTAGATCGACCCGGGGGGCTCTATGGCTACACCTTC CASSLDRPGGLYGYTF
- TRBJ2-6 - TRBV19 TGTGCCACTAGTTCGGGGGGCTATAGCTCTGGGGCCAACGTCCTGACTTTC CATSSGGYSSGANVLTF
- TRBJ1-2 - TRBV29-1 TGCAGCGTTGTAGGCAGGCGTGAGAATGGCTACACCTTC CSVVGRRENGYTF
TRBD1 TRBJ1-1 - TRBV5-4 TGTGCCAGCAGCTTGGCCCCAGGGGGCAACACTGAAGCTTTCTTT CASSLAPGGNTEAFF
- TRBJ1-2 few TRBV14 TGTGCCAGCAGCCAAAAGTTTGGGGAGGACTATGGCTACACCTTC CASSQKFGEDYGYTF
TRBD1 TRBJ2-7 - TRBV28 TGTGCCAGCAGGACGGGACAGGTCCAGTCCTACGAGCAGTACTTC CASRTGQVQSYEQYF
TRBD1 TRBJ1-2 - TRBV27 TGTGCCAGCAGTTTCTCTGGACAGGGCCCCCTTTGGGACTATGGCTACACCTTC CASSFSGQGPLWDYGYTF
- TRBJ1-3 - TRBV6-5 TGTGCCAGCAGTTACTCAGCGCAATCGGGCACCATATATTTT CASSYSAQSGTIYF
- TRBJ1-1 - TRBV4-3 TGCGCCAGCAGCCAGGCCACGACCGGGAGGATTGAGGCCACTGAAGCTTTCTTT CASSQATTGRIEATEAFF
TRBD1 TRBJ1-1 - TRBV6-6 TGTGCCAGCAGTTTTCAACAGGGGGTTTTGAAAACTGAAGCTTTCTTT CASSFQQGVLKTEAFF
TRBD1 TRBJ2-7 - TRBV5-1 TGCGCCAGCAGCCCCCGGGACAGGGACTACGAGCAGTACTTC CASSPRDRDYEQYF
- TRBJ1-4 - TRBV5-5 TGTGCCAGCAGCTCGAGGCAGCCTGAAAAACTGTTTTTT CASSSRQPEKLFF
TRBD1 TRBJ1-2 - TRBV7-8 TGTGCCAGCAGCTTAGAGTGGACAGGATTGGGGCTCTTCTATGGCTACACCTTC CASSLEWTGLGLFYGYTF